One sample yielded the 26 T cell receptor beta chains listed below, sequenced in a study of blood T cells in healthy people across ages. PCR was performed a second time for about 7 to 12 cycles using a sample-barcoded 5' primer and a J-beta primer mix. TCRdb reprocessed the 5' RACE reads via MiXCR and lists one record per CDR3 protein. The repertoire holds some 1.5 million distinct CDR3 sequences, with about 28% as singletons. The material sequenced was blood. Receptors originate from a woman aged 30 to 39 in good health.

Remarks on this clonotype: As the CDR3 is not closed by the conserved phenylalanine or tryptophan, this likely results from a read error. The chain is built from TRBV20-1 and TRBJ1-5; TRBD1 matches at 8 bases. The CDR3 contains 15 residues. J was trimmed by 6 bases and V by 5 bases; bases with no gene match: 12. Germline CDR1 reads DFQATT; CDR2 reads SNEGSKA (reference sequence). The CDR3 is CSAGWPGQGAQPQHC. Written as DNA, the CDR3 is TGCAGTGCTGGTTGGCCAGGACAGGGAGCTCAGCCCCAGCATTGT.

This clonotype was observed a handful of times. This chain connects TRBV10-3 to TRBJ1-6; the D gene is possibly TRBD1 (6 bases). V shed 4 bases and J shed 6 bases, with 13 bases lying between them. Germline V gene lookup returns CDR1 ENHRY and CDR2 SYGVKD. CDR3 length: 15 residues. The CDR3 is CAISARGNSNSPLHF. The DNA for the CDR3 is TGTGCCATCAGTGCAAGGGGGAATTCTAATTCACCCCTCCACTTT.

The V call is TRBV5-4, the J call TRBJ2-3; D gene unclear. The ends were cut back, 5 bases at V and 3 bases at J, with 19 bases in the middle. The CDR3 totals 16 residues. Germline V gene lookup returns CDR1 SGHNT and CDR2 YYREEE (reference sequence). The CDR3 spells CASSPEVMAVTDTQYF. Here the CDR3 DNA reads TGTGCCAGCAGTCCCGAAGTGATGGCGGTAACAGATACGCAGTATTTT.

About this clonotype: A junction boundary mismatches the germline segment, possibly from a read error. This rearrangement joins TRBV5-1 to TRBJ2-1, with 9 bases matching TRBD2. The CDR3 is made up of 15 amino acids. In germline, CDR1 is SGHRS, CDR2 YFSETQ. In DNA form, the CDR3 reads TGCGCCAGCAGCATTAGCGGGGGATTCTACAGTGAGCAGTTCTTC. It specifies CASSISGGFYSEQFF.

This clonotype has just a few counts. The junction shows a germline mismatch at one end, possibly a read error. V is TRBV6-6 and J is TRBJ2-2, with a tentative D call TRBD2 (5 bases). The CDR3 consists of 14 residues. The germline CDR1 and CDR2 sequences are MNHNY and SVGAGI (reference sequence). In DNA, the CDR3 is TGTGCCAGCTCGCGGCGGGCCGACACCGGGGAGTTGTTTTTT. Its protein product is CASSRRADTGELFF.

With respect to this clonotype: A much larger clone differs from this one at a single base, so this may be a read error. Because the CDR3 is missing its conserved closing phenylalanine or tryptophan, this is likely a read error. The chain uses TRBV5-6 and TRBJ2-5; a possible D gene is TRBD1 (5 bases). Deletions cut 2 bases from V and 4 bases from J, with 9 bases between. The germline gives CDR1 SGHDT, CDR2 YYEEEE. The CDR3 covers 13 residues. The CDR3 sequence: CASSFAGLETQYY. Here the CDR3 DNA reads TGTGCCAGCAGCTTCGCAGGGCTAGAGACCCAGTACTAC.

The gene calls are TRBV10-3 and TRBJ1-2, with unresolved D. CDR1 ENHRY and CDR2 SYGVKD come from the germline V gene. Trimming cost V 5 bases and J 4 bases, with 17 bases left between them. The CDR3 length is 15 residues. In DNA form, the CDR3 reads TGTGCCATCAGTTCCTCAGGAGCGGAGGGCTATGGCTACACCTTC. This codes for CAISSSGAEGYGYTF.

The gene calls are TRBV10-2 and TRBJ1-1; D is ambiguous. The CDR3 covers 16 residues. Germline V CDR1 and CDR2: WSHSY, SAAADI. V was clipped by 10 bases and J by 5 bases, with 26 bases between them. The CDR3 region has the DNA TGCGCCACCATAAAAGCCCTCTCTTCGAGAGGGACTGAAGCTTTCTTT. Amino acid sequence: CATIKALSSRGTEAFF.

The chain uses TRBV12-3 or TRBV12-4 and TRBJ2-2, with unresolved D. The length of the CDR3 is 16 residues. The V end was cut by 3 bases, the J end by 5 bases, with 16 bases between. Here the CDR3 DNA reads TGTGCCAGCAGTTTGAGGTTCACAGAGCGAACCGGGGAGCTGTTTTTT. Translating gives CASSLRFTERTGELFF.

This clonotype has ten or more counts. V usage is TRBV10-2 and J usage is TRBJ2-5, with D possibly being TRBD1 or TRBD2 (5 bases each). This CDR3 is 18 amino acids long. V lost 6 bases and J lost 0, with 23 bases in between. Per germline, CDR1 WSHSY and CDR2 SAAADI. CDR3 protein: CASRGSYTGTRYQETQYF. The CDR3 coding sequence is TGCGCCAGCAGGGGCTCCTATACCGGGACCCGGTACCAAGAGACCCAGTACTTC.

The V and J genes are TRBV18 and TRBJ2-5; 8 nucleotides line up with TRBD2. CDR1 is KGHSH, CDR2 LQKENI, per germline. Unmatched junction bases numbered 13, after V lost 5 bases and J lost 11 bases. This CDR3 comprises 14 residues. The CDR3 spells CASSIAGRSWEQYF. CDR3 DNA sequence: TGTGCCAGCTCAATAGCGGGAAGGTCCTGGGAGCAGTACTTC.

Ten or more counts support this clonotype. The chain is built from TRBV7-3 and TRBJ2-5; 7 positions match TRBD1. The CDR3 has 14 amino acids. Germline-derived CDR1 and CDR2 are SGHTA and FQGTGA. V lost 5 bases and J lost 4; bases outside the gene matches: 7. CDR3 loop: CASSNRSGGETQYF. CDR3 coding DNA: TGTGCCAGCAGCAACCGCTCAGGGGGAGAGACCCAGTACTTC.

This clonotype was counted many times. The chain recombines TRBV5-6 with TRBJ1-2, with D unresolved. The germline V gene encodes CDR1 SGHDT and CDR2 YYEEEE. The V and J ends lost 2 bases and 8 bases respectively, with 16 bases between them. This CDR3 has 14 residues. The CDR3 loop is CASSFFREPEGYTF. The CDR3 DNA sequence: TGTGCCAGCAGCTTCTTCCGAGAACCAGAGGGCTACACCTTC.

The rearrangement links TRBV12-3 or TRBV12-4 to TRBJ1-1; TRBD1 matches at 8 bases. This CDR3 spans 14 amino acids. V gave up 5 bases and J gave up 4 bases; unmatched junction bases: 6. CDR3 in DNA: TGTGCCAGCAGTGGGGACAGGTCGTCCACTGAAGCTTTCTTT. It yields the protein CASSGDRSSTEAFF.

A few counts support this clonotype. The V gene is TRBV6-2 or TRBV6-3, the J gene TRBJ1-1, with no clear D. This CDR3 spans 13 amino acids. Germline V gives CDR1 MNHEY, CDR2 SVGEGT. Trimming stripped 2 bases from V and 4 bases from J, with 8 bases between. The CDR3 here is CASSYAGSTEAFF. DNA for the CDR3: TGTGCCAGCAGTTACGCTGGGAGCACTGAAGCTTTCTTT.

The table lists this clonotype with many counts. V gene TRBV3-1 combines with J gene TRBJ2-7; D not resolved. V lost 1 base and J lost 0, with 7 bases in between. CDR1 and CDR2 (germline): LGHDT, YNNKEL (reference sequence). This CDR3 comprises 14 residues. CDR3 coding DNA: TGTGCCAGCAGCCAAGGGTCGGTCTCCTACGAGCAGTACTTC. Its translation: CASSQGSVSYEQYF.

The chain joins TRBV5-1 to TRBJ1-1; possible D gene TRBD1, 5 bases. From germline, CDR1 is SGHRS and CDR2 YFSETQ. The CDR3 sequence is 14 residues long. Trimming cost V 4 bases and J 4 bases, with 14 bases left between them. The CDR3 coding sequence is TGCGCCAGCAGCCGGGACCGATTGAGCACTGAAGCTTTCTTT. It is translated as CASSRDRLSTEAFF.

This clonotype was observed many times. V is TRBV6-5 and J is TRBJ2-5, with D possibly matching TRBD1 (8 bases). V lost 11 bases, J lost 8 bases, and 21 bases lay in between. Germline CDR1 is MNHEY and CDR2 is SVGAGI. The CDR3 is 13 amino acids. The CDR3 coding sequence is TGTGCCGTCCGAACAGGGGGAGGGGATACCCAGTACTTC. This sequence encodes CAVRTGGGDTQYF.

This clonotype was picked up a small number of times. The chain uses TRBV9 and TRBJ1-1; D is uncertain. This CDR3 is built from 13 residues. CDR1 SGDLS and CDR2 YYNGEE come from the germline V gene. Trimming took 3 bases from V and 5 from J, leaving 11 bases between them. The CDR3 bases are TGTGCCAGCAGCGCAGGTGGGGAAACTGAAGCTTTCTTT. This gives the protein CASSAGGETEAFF.

This clonotype has at least ten counts. This chain joins TRBV12-3 or TRBV12-4 and TRBJ2-7, with D unresolved. CDR3 size: 12 residues. Deletions cut 5 bases from V and 0 bases from J, with 5 bases between. The CDR3 loop reads CASSMSSYEQYF. As DNA, the CDR3 is TGTGCCAGCAGTATGAGCTCCTACGAGCAGTACTTC.

This sequence joins TRBV27 and TRBJ2-3; D not certain. The CDR3 consists of 12 residues. Germline V lookup: CDR1 MNHEY, CDR2 SMNVEV (reference sequence). V lost 8 bases, J lost 3 bases, and 9 bases lay in between. The CDR3 here is CASARNTDTQYF. The CDR3 DNA sequence: TGTGCCAGCGCCCGCAATACAGATACGCAGTATTTT.

The rearrangement links TRBV6-1 to TRBJ1-2, with 7 positions matching TRBD1. J gave up 8 bases and V 2 bases, and 11 bases lay outside the gene matches. CDR3 length equals 15 residues. Germline assignment: CDR1 MNHNS and CDR2 SASEGT. CDR3 DNA: TGTGCCAGCAGTGAATTAGGGACAGTTGATCGAGGCTACACCTTC. This translates into CASSELGTVDRGYTF.

About this clonotype itself: At one boundary the junction diverges from the germline segment, which might be a read error. The CDR3 protein is CASSLGPGVGSTYDYTF. CDR3 DNA sequence: TGTGCCAGCAGCTTGGGTCCAGGGGTTGGATCTACCTATGACTACACCTTC. This chain connects TRBV5-6 to TRBJ1-2; D possibly corresponds to TRBD1 (6 bases). The CDR3 is 17 amino acids. CDR1 and CDR2 (germline): SGHDT, YYEEEE.

The V call is TRBV27, the J call TRBJ2-4; D is uncertain. Germline V gene sequence: CDR1 MNHEY, CDR2 SMNVEV (reference sequence). V lost 6 bases, J lost 8 bases, and 17 bases lay in between. This CDR3 has 14 residues. The CDR3 DNA reads as TGTGCCAGCAGCCGTGGACCCTGGGAAGACATTCAGTACTTC. It yields the protein CASSRGPWEDIQYF.

A word on this clonotype: Given a much more abundant clone one base away, this may be a read error. The V and J genes are TRBV7-9 and TRBJ2-1, with 9 bases that match TRBD1. CDR3 size: 16 residues. Germline lookup yields CDR1 SEHNR and CDR2 FQNEAQ (reference sequence). The CDR3 DNA follows: TGTGCCAACAGCTCGGACAGGGGAATAATACTAAATGAGCAGTTCTTC. As protein: CANSSDRGIILNEQFF.

V is TRBV2 and J is TRBJ2-3; D is unresolved. The CDR3 loop spans 13 amino acids. Germline V gene data show CDR1 as SNHLY and CDR2 as FYNNEI. The V gene lost 1 base and the J gene lost 6 bases, with 8 bases spanning the gap. The CDR3 spells CASSEESEDTQYF. The CDR3 coding sequence is TGTGCCAGCAGTGAAGAGAGTGAGGATACGCAGTATTTT.